The entry that follows covers one T cell receptor (beta chain) sequence. TCRdb keeps only in-frame clones here, not all; method: immunoSEQ multiplex PCR. Of more than 45,000 clones in the sample, about 86% were seen once. This entry is derived from a study of blood T cell repertoires in COVID-19. On the study more broadly: Sample material is recorded as cDNA or gDNA derived from T cells, B-cell-depleted T cells, or PBMCs.

Germline CDR1 ENHRY, CDR2 SYGVKD. The CDR3 has 14 residues. V lost 4 bases to trimming and J lost 7 bases; unmatched junction nucleotides: 8. Sequencing used peripheral blood. The gene calls are TRBV10-3 and TRBJ2-7; 9 bases map to TRBD1. This sequence was found in an elderly woman with acute or convalescent COVID-19. CDR3 in amino acids: CAISGTGGAREQYF. The CDR3 DNA reads TGTGCCATCAGTGGAACAGGGGGCGCAAGGGAGCAGTACTTC.